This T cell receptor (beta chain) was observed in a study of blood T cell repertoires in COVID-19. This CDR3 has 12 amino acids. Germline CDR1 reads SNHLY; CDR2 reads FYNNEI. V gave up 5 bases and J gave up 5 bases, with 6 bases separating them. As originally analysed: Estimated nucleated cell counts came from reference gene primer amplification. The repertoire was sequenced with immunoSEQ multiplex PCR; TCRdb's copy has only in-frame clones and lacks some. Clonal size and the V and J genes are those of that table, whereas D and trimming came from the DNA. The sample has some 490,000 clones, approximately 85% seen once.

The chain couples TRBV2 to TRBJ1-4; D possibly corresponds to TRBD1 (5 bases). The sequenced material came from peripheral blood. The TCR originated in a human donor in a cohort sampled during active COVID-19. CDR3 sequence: CASSRQNEKLFF. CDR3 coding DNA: TGTGCCAGCAGTCGACAGAATGAAAAACTGTTTTTT.